The 23 T cell receptor beta chains given below trace back to one sample, sequenced in a study of long-term antiretroviral therapy in people with HIV. The authors ran the immunoSEQ assay, v3.0, at survey level. This table comes from immunoSEQ multiplex PCR, and its TCRdb copy is limited to in-frame clones, with some not included. The sample has 30,000 to 35,000 clones, 94% seen once. This material consisted of unsorted PBMCs, taken approximately 5 years after starting antiretroviral therapy. The origin of the receptors is a woman in her fifties or sixties with HIV.

This chain uses TRBV27 with TRBJ2-7; D assignment may be TRBD1 or TRBD2 (5 bases each). Trimming shortened V by 4 bases and J by 4 bases, and 11 bases separated the two germline ends. CDR1 and CDR2 from the germline V gene are MNHEY and SMNVEV (reference sequence). CDR3 length: 13 amino acids. The CDR3 DNA is TGTGCCAGCAGTTCACGGGGCCTATACGAGCAGTACTTC. Translated, it gives CASSSRGLYEQYF.

This chain connects TRBV5-6 to TRBJ2-1; 16 bases match TRBD2. CDR1 is SGHDT, CDR2 YYEEEE, per germline. V dropped 3 bases and J dropped 7; count of bases not matched to a gene: 4. The CDR3 length is 16 residues. The CDR3 region is CASSWGLAGGLNEQFF. CDR3 DNA sequence: TGTGCCAGCAGCTGGGGACTAGCGGGGGGGCTTAATGAGCAGTTCTTC.

The chain joins TRBV27 to TRBJ2-7; D gene unclear. The CDR3 runs 13 residues. V was cut by 5 bases and J by 4 bases, with 12 bases left in between. Germline CDR1 and CDR2: MNHEY and SMNVEV (reference sequence). CDR3 in amino acids: CASSIHSRYEQYF. The CDR3 DNA follows: TGTGCCAGCAGTATCCATAGTCGGTACGAGCAGTACTTC.

This clone was recorded only once. The rearrangement joins TRBV7-3 to TRBJ1-1; D gene unclear. The CDR3 has 13 amino acids. V gave up 1 base and J gave up 0 bases, with 3 bases separating them. The germline CDR1 and CDR2 sequences are SGHTA and FQGTGA. CDR3 region: CASSLKVNTEAFF. In nucleotides, the CDR3 is TGTGCCAGCAGCTTAAAGGTGAACACTGAAGCTTTCTTT.

The chain joins TRBV7-2 to TRBJ2-7; D is uncertain. CDR3 length equals 17 residues. The V and J ends lost 5 bases and 0 bases respectively, with 20 bases between them. The germline gives CDR1 SGHTA, CDR2 FQGNSA. CDR3 loop: CASSPRRETLSSYEQYF. The CDR3 DNA is TGTGCCAGCAGCCCACGTCGTGAGACCCTGAGCTCCTACGAGCAGTACTTC.

This clone came up once. The V call is TRBV9, the J call TRBJ1-3, with D maybe TRBD1 (5 bases). CDR1 is SGDLS and CDR2 is YYNGEE in the germline V gene. Trimming took 0 bases from V and 0 from J, leaving 10 bases between them. The CDR3 runs to 16 residues. CDR3 sequence reads: CASSVGGRDSGNTIYF. CDR3 DNA sequence: TGTGCCAGCAGCGTAGGGGGCAGGGACTCTGGAAACACCATATATTTT. Full variable domain (outside the CDR3, taken from reference TRBV9 and TRBJ1-3): DSGVTQTPKHLITATGQRVTLRCSPRSGDLSVYWYQQSLDQGLQFLIQYYNGEERAKGNILERFSAQQFPDLHSELNLSSLELGDSALYFCASSVGGRDSGNTIYFGEGSWLTVV.

This rearrangement joins TRBV5-6 to TRBJ2-5; D gene ambiguous. Germline values: CDR1 SGHDT, CDR2 YYEEEE. Trimming took off 0 bases at V and 2 bases at J, with 8 bases between the two ends. This CDR3 contains 14 residues. DNA for the CDR3: TGTGCCAGCAGCTTGGGGACCCGTCAAGAGACCCAGTACTTC. Translated, it gives CASSLGTRQETQYF.

The J gene is TRBJ1-4, the V gene TRBV29-1; D perhaps matches TRBD1 (6 bases). Trimming shortened V by 2 bases and J by 5 bases, and 9 bases separated the two germline ends. Per the germline V gene, CDR1 is SQVTM and CDR2 is ANQGSEA. The CDR3 runs to 13 residues. The CDR3 is CSVEWGANEKLFF. CDR3 nucleotide sequence: TGCAGCGTTGAATGGGGGGCGAATGAAAAACTGTTTTTT.

This chain connects TRBV18 to TRBJ1-6; D might be TRBD1 (5 bases). Between the trimmed V and J ends, which lost 3 bases and 0 bases, there was a span of 9 bases. The CDR3 is 16 amino acids. Germline CDR1 reads KGHSH; CDR2 reads LQKENI. DNA of the CDR3: TGTGCCAGCTCACCGACGACAGACTCCTATAATTCACCCCTCCACTTT. Translated: CASSPTTDSYNSPLHF.

The chain recombines TRBV5-5 with TRBJ2-7; TRBD1 aligns across 9 bases. Germline loops: CDR1 SGHKS, CDR2 YYEKEE (reference sequence). The junction had 4 bases not matched to a gene; V was cut back by 4 bases and J by 2 bases. The CDR3 covers 14 residues. CDR3 nucleotide sequence: TGTGCCAGCAGCCCCGGGACAGGGCCCTACGAGCAGTACTTC. This translates into CASSPGTGPYEQYF. Full variable domain (remainder filled in from reference TRBV5-5 and TRBJ2-7): DAGVTQSPTHLIKTRGQQVTLRCSPISGHKSVSWYQQVLGQGPQFIFQYYEKEERGRGNFPDRFSARQFPNYSSELNVNALLLGDSALYLCASSPGTGPYEQYFGPGTRLTVT.

The rearrangement joins TRBV5-1 to TRBJ1-1, with TRBD1 as a possible D gene (6 bases). Germline CDR1 reads SGHRS; CDR2 reads YFSETQ. V was pared by 4 bases and J by 2 bases, with 15 bases between. The CDR3 length is 15 residues. The CDR3 sequence: CASSPTGLLNTEAFF. The DNA for the CDR3 is TGCGCCAGCAGCCCTACAGGGTTATTAAACACTGAAGCTTTCTTT.

The chain uses TRBV4-2 and TRBJ2-7; D possibly corresponds to TRBD2 (7 bases). The germline V and J ends were trimmed by 3 bases and 2 bases, with 14 bases remaining between them. Germline V gene sequence: CDR1 LGHNA, CDR2 YNFKEQ. The CDR3 has 15 amino acids. The CDR3 sequence: CASSQVGGTTYEQYF. CDR3 nucleotide sequence: TGTGCCAGCAGCCAGGTCGGGGGGACAACCTACGAGCAGTACTTC.

This chain joins TRBV30 and TRBJ1-2; D call uncertain. V was cut by 0 bases and J by 5 bases, with 7 bases left in between. This CDR3 has 12 residues. The V gene's germline CDR1 is GTSNPN and CDR2 SVGIG (reference sequence). The CDR3 DNA is TGTGCCTGGAGTGTTGGGCAGTATGGCTACACCTTC. Protein: CAWSVGQYGYTF.

This rearrangement joins TRBV6-6 to TRBJ2-1; 13 bases agree with TRBD2. Trimming cost V 6 bases and J 9 bases; bases outside gene matches: 8. The CDR3 loop spans 15 amino acids. CDR1 is MNHNY and CDR2 is SVGAGI in the germline V gene (reference sequence). As DNA, the CDR3 is TGTGCCAGCAGCTCCGGGACTAGCGGGGTGTTTGAGCAGTTCTTC. This gives the protein CASSSGTSGVFEQFF.

The chain joins TRBV27 to TRBJ1-2; 11 bases agree with TRBD1. CDR3 size: 14 residues. Germline trimming cut 5 bases from V and 4 bases from J; bases unmatched to any gene: 3. Per the germline V gene, CDR1 is MNHEY and CDR2 is SMNVEV (reference sequence). Here the CDR3 reads CASSEGQGAYGYTF. In DNA form, the CDR3 reads TGTGCCAGCAGTGAAGGACAGGGGGCCTATGGCTACACCTTC.

This clone has only a few counts. The chain couples TRBV5-4 to TRBJ2-5, with D perhaps given as TRBD1 or TRBD2 (5 bases each). The CDR3 has 16 residues. The germline V gene encodes CDR1 SGHNT and CDR2 YYREEE (reference sequence). V shed 1 base and J shed 0 bases, with 13 bases lying between them. CDR3 region: CASSLFRGPDQETQYF. The CDR3 coding sequence is TGTGCCAGCAGCTTGTTCCGGGGCCCCGACCAAGAGACCCAGTACTTC.

CDR3 in amino acids: CASMKRGVGETQYF. Here the CDR3 DNA reads TGTGCCTCTATGAAGCGGGGCGTCGGAGAGACCCAGTACTTC. The chain links TRBV30 to TRBJ2-5; 7 bases align to TRBD2. The germline V gene has CDR1 GTSNPN and CDR2 SVGIG (reference sequence). The CDR3 extends over 14 amino acids. V trimming: 7 bases; J trimming: 4 bases; junction bases outside the gene matches: 12.

This rearrangement joins TRBV29-1 to TRBJ2-1; a weak D match, TRBD1 (6 bases). The CDR3 spans 12 residues. The V end lost 1 base, the J end lost 15 bases, and 16 bases lay between the germline ends. Germline values: CDR1 SQVTM, CDR2 ANQGSEA. CDR3 DNA sequence: TGCAGCGTTGAAGGAGGGAAGGGGGATGCGTTCTTC. Its protein product is CSVEGGKGDAFF.

This sequence joins TRBV6-5 and TRBJ1-4, with D unresolved. Germline loops: CDR1 MNHEY, CDR2 SVGAGI. The germline V and J ends were trimmed by 1 base and 5 bases, with 5 bases remaining between them. The CDR3 is 13 residues long. The CDR3 nucleotides read TGTGCCAGCAGTTACTTCGGCAATGAAAAACTGTTTTTT. Translating it yields CASSYFGNEKLFF.

The chain carries TRBV27 and TRBJ2-7; D unclear. Trimming took 4 bases from V and 2 from J, leaving 12 bases between them. There are 14 residues in the CDR3. Germline lookup yields CDR1 MNHEY and CDR2 SMNVEV (reference sequence). CDR3 in amino acids: CASSYRQATYEQYF. The CDR3 coding sequence is TGTGCCAGCAGTTATCGGCAGGCGACCTACGAGCAGTACTTC.

This chain connects TRBV5-4 to TRBJ1-2; D not certain. CDR1 SGHNT and CDR2 YYREEE come from the germline V gene (reference sequence). Deletions cut 0 bases from V and 4 bases from J, with 10 bases between. CDR3 length: 14 amino acids. The CDR3 here is CASSLDTSRYGYTF. CDR3 nucleotide sequence: TGTGCCAGCAGCTTGGACACTTCTCGCTATGGCTACACCTTC. The entire variable domain, with the rest obtained from reference TRBV5-4 and TRBJ1-2, is as follows: ETGVTQSPTHLIKTRGQQVTLRCSSQSGHNTVSWYQQALGQGPQFIFQYYREEENGRGNFPPRFSGLQFPNYSSELNVNALELDDSALYLCASSLDTSRYGYTFGSGTRLTVV.

J is TRBJ1-1 and V is TRBV30; 8 nucleotides agree with TRBD1. CDR1 and CDR2 from the germline V gene are GTSNPN and SVGIG (reference sequence). With 5 bases clipped from V and 1 base from J, the junction kept 3 bases outside the gene matches. The CDR3 has 13 residues. CDR3 in amino acids: CAWATGANTEAFF. CDR3 in DNA: TGTGCCTGGGCGACAGGGGCGAACACTGAAGCTTTCTTT.

The V and J genes are TRBV2 and TRBJ1-2; D is possibly TRBD1 (6 bases). CDR1 and CDR2 (germline): SNHLY, FYNNEI. V dropped 8 bases and J dropped 4 bases, with 20 bases sitting between them. The CDR3 covers 15 residues. The CDR3 nucleotides read TGTGCCAGCGCAACCTACCGGGACACTATCTATGGCTACACCTTC. Translation: CASATYRDTIYGYTF.